Sequencing of this TCR beta chain was carried out in a study of beta chain features in type 1 diabetes. This CDR3 comprises 13 residues. V lost 8 bases to trimming and J lost 0 bases; unmatched junction nucleotides: 5. Germline V gene lookup returns CDR1 SQVTM and CDR2 ANQGSEA. Reverse transcription of all isolated RNA meant that expressed TCRB transcripts were sequenced. Naive, central memory and regulatory T cell samples came to a mean of around 3.5 million reads. Profiled with immunoSEQ multiplex PCR; TCRdb holds only in-frame clones, not every one. The sample records 250,000 to 300,000 clones, under 8.5% being singletons.

Sequences were obtained from central memory CD4+ T cells from blood. The clonotype was recovered from a woman aged 18-30 years in good health. This chain connects TRBV29-1 to TRBJ1-1, with 8 bases fitting TRBD1. The CDR3 bases are TGCAGCTCATGGGACAGGATGAACACTGAAGCTTTCTTT. This translates into CSSWDRMNTEAFF. The full variable domain, rest sourced from reference TRBV29-1 and TRBJ1-1, is SAVISQKPSRDICQRGTSLTIQCQVDSQVTMMFWYRQQPGQSLTLIATANQGSEATYESGFVIDKFPISRPNLTFSTLTVSNMSPEDSSIYLCSSWDRMNTEAFFGQGTRLTVV.